This note documents a single TCR beta chain sequence. The source of the sample is a study of blood T cell repertoires in COVID-19. Turning to the study itself: Specimens from acute and convalescent COVID-19 originated in the United States, Italy and Spain. T cells, B-cell-depleted T cells, or PBMCs provided the cDNA or gDNA that served as material.

CDR1 and CDR2 (germline): SGHTA, FQGNSA. The CDR3 runs to 15 residues. With 10 bases clipped from V and 10 bases from J, the junction kept 14 bases outside the gene matches. Original data processing: Amplification of reference gene primers provided the estimated nucleated cell counts. Clones were read by immunoSEQ multiplex PCR, and TCRdb kept only the in-frame ones, dropping some. Clone size and the V and J calls come from that table; the DNA yielded D and trimming. The repertoire holds roughly 100,000 clones, with about 80% as singletons. The material sequenced was peripheral blood. V gene TRBV7-2 combines with J gene TRBJ2-1; 12 positions match TRBD2. The clonotype was recovered from a man aged 65-85 years with acute or convalescent COVID-19. CDR3 protein: CATPLAGGVVREQFF. DNA of the CDR3: TGTGCCACCCCACTAGCGGGGGGTGTAGTAAGGGAGCAGTTCTTC.